The 2 T cell receptor beta chains presented below share a single source sample, sequenced in a study of blood T cell repertoires in COVID-19. Repertoires were generated with immunoSEQ multiplex PCR, while TCRdb's copy carries only in-frame clones and drops some. The sample lists roughly 400,000 clones, 85% to 90% occurring once. The specimen was PBMCs or T cells enriched from blood (not recorded which). These receptors were collected from a woman under 40 who had recovered from COVID-19.

This clone was counted a few times. The chain is built from TRBV11-2 and TRBJ2-5; D unresolved. The CDR3 covers 13 residues. Trimming removed 0 bases from V and 3 bases from J, with 5 bases in between. CDR1 is SGHAT, CDR2 FQNNGV, per germline. CDR3 sequence: CASSLDQEETQYF. CDR3 bases: TGTGCCAGCAGCTTAGATCAGGAAGAGACCCAGTACTTC.

This clone has just one count. The chain uses TRBV5-1 and TRBJ1-1; 9 nucleotides match TRBD1. Per germline, CDR1 SGHRS and CDR2 YFSETQ. The CDR3 has 15 residues. Trimming removed 5 bases from V and 1 base from J; junction bases left unmatched: 6. CDR3 sequence: CASSPTGGWNTEAFF. The CDR3 DNA follows: TGCGCCAGCAGTCCGACAGGGGGTTGGAACACTGAAGCTTTCTTT.